The source of this TCR beta chain is a study of T cell responses to AZD1222 COVID-19 vaccine. Overall study findings and caveats: The donors showed a predominance of white British ancestry and of females, with possible underestimation of clonal diversity. Once two AZD1222 doses were given, Spike-specific TCR breadth and depth went up. The study reported that nearly half of spike-specific TCRs target unmutated variant regions.

The protocol was immunoSEQ multiplex PCR, while the TCRdb copy is restricted to in-frame clones and leaves out a portion. The table shows around 100,000 clones, with roughly 80% occurring only once. On this clone itself: Antigen: not known.

This CDR3 is built from 14 residues. V was clipped by 1 base and J by 2 bases, with 9 bases between them. Germline loops: CDR1 SNHLY, CDR2 FYNNEI. Sequenced material: peripheral blood, taken on day 0 of AZD1222 vaccination. The chain has TRBV2 and TRBJ2-7; D is ambiguous. The TCR sequence derives from an adult in good health. CDR3 in amino acids: CASSEVRRTYEQYF. CDR3 bases: TGTGCCAGCAGTGAAGTTCGGAGAACCTACGAGCAGTACTTC. Full variable domain (outside the CDR3, taken from reference TRBV2 and TRBJ2-7): EPEVTQTPSHQVTQMGQEVILRCVPISNHLYFYWYRQILGQKVEFLVSFYNNEISEKSEIFDDQFSVERPDGSNFTLKIRSTKLEDSAMYFCASSEVRRTYEQYFGPGTRLTVT.